What follows are 28 T cell receptor beta chains derived from one specimen sequenced in a study of regulatory T cells in long-lasting Graves disease. Investigators prepared the TCR beta libraries by applying iRepertoire HTBI primers and Arm-PCR of CDR3 regions. Each CDR3 protein gets one entry after TCRdb re-called the multiplex PCR reads with MiXCR. This table holds roughly 510,000 distinct CDR3 sequences, about 16% found once. Time point given: newly diagnosed GD, antithyroid drugs for less than 3 months. The TCR library was made from RNA that had been extracted from PBMCs in TRIzol. This sample also belongs to another study, concerning T cells in Graves' hyperthyroidism and ophthalmopathy.

Source: peripheral blood mononuclear cells (PBMCs), taken at new diagnosis, from a patient treated with antithyroid drugs. All receptors come from a man aged 18 to 29 with Graves disease.

The chain joins TRBV7-9 to TRBJ2-2, with 14 nucleotides matching TRBD2. The V segment lost 6 bases and the J segment 8 bases; nucleotides outside the gene matches: 17. Germline loops: CDR1 SEHNR, CDR2 FQNEAQ (reference sequence). This CDR3 is built from 19 residues. The CDR3 nucleotides are TGTGCCAGCAGTCGACGCCTAAGGACTAGCGGGAGGCTCGGAGGGGAGCTGTTTTTT. This gives the protein CASSRRLRTSGRLGGELFF.

The rearrangement uses TRBV27 and TRBJ2-3; D is ambiguous. The V end was cut by 6 bases, the J end by 7 bases, with 20 bases between. This CDR3 is built from 15 residues. Germline CDR1 and CDR2: MNHEY and SMNVEV (reference sequence). The DNA for the CDR3 is TGTGCCAGCAGCTCCTTAAGGGCGAGCATGAATACGCAGTATTTT. Translation: CASSSLRASMNTQYF.

This clonotype occurred many times. V and J are TRBV2 and TRBJ1-5; TRBD1 might be the D (6 bases). The CDR3 runs to 15 residues. V lost 4 bases, J lost 2 bases, and 12 bases lay in between. Germline V gene sequence: CDR1 SNHLY, CDR2 FYNNEI. The chain's CDR3 is CASSGVRGRNQPQHF. CDR3 coding DNA: TGTGCCAGCAGTGGGGTCCGGGGGCGCAATCAGCCCCAGCATTTT.

CDR3 region: CASRGRPSYEQYF. CDR3 nucleotide sequence: TGTGCCAGCAGGGGCAGACCCTCCTACGAGCAGTACTTC. The J gene is TRBJ2-7, the V gene TRBV27; D gene unclear. From germline, CDR1 is MNHEY and CDR2 SMNVEV (reference sequence). The CDR3 is made up of 13 amino acids. Trimming cost V 6 bases and J 0 bases, with 9 bases left between them.

This clonotype has more than one count but fewer than ten. V gene TRBV6-1 combines with J gene TRBJ1-5; 7 positions match TRBD1. The CDR3 is 14 amino acids. From germline, CDR1 is MNHNS and CDR2 SASEGT. V lost 3 bases and J lost 4; bases outside the gene matches: 3. The CDR3 nucleotides read TGTGCCAGCAGTGAGGGACAGCCAAATCAGCCCCAGCATTTT. Translation gives CASSEGQPNQPQHF.

This clonotype was observed a single time. This may come from a read error, since a much larger clone is one base off. The J gene is TRBJ2-7, the V gene TRBV28, with TRBD1 matching over 8 bases. The germline CDR1 and CDR2 sequences are MDHEN and SYDVKM. This CDR3 has 14 residues. CDR3 sequence (DNA): TGTGCCAGCAGCTGGGACAGGAGCTCCTACGAGCAGCACTTC. Its translation: CASSWDRSSYEQHF.

This clonotype has only a few counts. The chain recombines TRBV12-3 or TRBV12-4 with TRBJ1-2; D is ambiguous. The CDR3 is made up of 15 amino acids. The ends were cut back, 6 bases at V and 7 bases at J, with 21 bases in the middle. As DNA, the CDR3 is TGTGCCAGCAGCCACGGCGGCATAAGGTTGGGTGGCTACACCTTC. Its translation is CASSHGGIRLGGYTF.

The chain joins TRBV3-1 to TRBJ1-2; 7 bases are a match to TRBD1. This CDR3 has 13 amino acids. Germline lookup yields CDR1 LGHDT and CDR2 YNNKEL (reference sequence). V lost 6 bases and J lost 4; bases outside the gene matches: 5. CDR3 bases: TGTGCCAGCAGGCGACAGGGTGTCTATGGCTACACCTTC. It specifies CASRRQGVYGYTF. Together with reference TRBV3-1 and TRBJ1-2, the CDR3 gives the full variable domain: DTAVSQTPKYLVTQMGNDKSIKCEQNLGHDTMYWYKQDSKKFLKIMFSYNNKELIINETVPNRFSPKSPDKAHLNLHINSLELGDSAVYFCASRRQGVYGYTFGSGTRLTVV.

The rearrangement links TRBV12-3 or TRBV12-4 to TRBJ2-1; 7 positions agree with TRBD1. The CDR3 covers 15 residues. After removal of 8 bases from V and 5 bases from J, the junction contained 12 bases not matched to a gene. The CDR3 region is CASPTLGQPNNEQFF. The CDR3 coding sequence is TGTGCCAGCCCCACTCTGGGACAGCCAAACAATGAGCAGTTCTTC.

This clonotype was observed many times. This sequence joins TRBV20-1 and TRBJ1-1, with a possible D match to TRBD1 (6 bases). The V and J ends lost 2 bases and 0 bases respectively, with 13 bases between them. Germline loops: CDR1 DFQATT, CDR2 SNEGSKA (reference sequence). The CDR3 covers 15 residues. The DNA of the CDR3 is TGCAGTGCTAGAAGGCCCGGGACATTGAACACTGAAGCTTTCTTT. Protein product: CSARRPGTLNTEAFF.

Many counts were recorded for this clonotype. This chain joins TRBV7-8 and TRBJ2-1; a weak D match, TRBD2 (6 bases). CDR1 is SGHVS, CDR2 FQNEAQ, per germline. The CDR3 is 16 amino acids. V dropped 1 base and J dropped 1 base, with 11 bases sitting between them. The DNA for the CDR3 is TGTGCCAGCAGCTTAGAGCATAGCGGTTCCTACAATGAGCAGTTCTTC. Encoded protein: CASSLEHSGSYNEQFF.

In this sample, this clonotype turned up many times. The chain uses TRBV5-1 and TRBJ2-3; D is perhaps TRBD1 (6 bases). CDR3 size: 14 residues. The V end lost 4 bases, the J end lost 5 bases, and 14 bases lay between the germline ends. The germline gives CDR1 SGHRS, CDR2 YFSETQ. This chain's CDR3 is CASSKTGSGDTQYF. The DNA for the CDR3 is TGCGCCAGCAGCAAAACAGGGTCGGGAGATACGCAGTATTTT.

The chain uses TRBV4-1 and TRBJ2-2, with 13 nucleotides matching TRBD2. After removal of 2 bases from V and 7 bases from J, the junction contained 7 bases not matched to a gene. The germline CDR1 and CDR2 sequences are MGHRA and YSYEKL. There are 17 residues in the CDR3. The DNA of the CDR3 is TGCGCCAGCAGCCAAATTGGACTAGCGGGAGTCAGCGGGGAGCTGTTTTTT. Protein sequence: CASSQIGLAGVSGELFF.

At least ten counts were recorded for this clonotype. The gene calls are TRBV28 and TRBJ1-5; perhaps TRBD1 as D (5 bases). The germline V gene has CDR1 MDHEN and CDR2 SYDVKM. Trimming left V 5 bases short and J 7 bases short, with 15 bases between. This CDR3 comprises 14 residues. CDR3: CASSTPQVGQPQHF. The CDR3 bases are TGTGCCAGCAGTACACCACAGGTCGGGCAGCCCCAGCATTTT.

The chain is built from TRBV7-2 and TRBJ2-7, with 14 bases that match TRBD2. V shed 0 bases and J 0 bases; nucleotides not matched to a gene: 4. The germline CDR1 and CDR2 sequences are SGHTA and FQGNSA. CDR3 length equals 18 residues. CDR3 sequence reads: CASSLAEGTSGSSYEQYF. Here the CDR3 DNA reads TGTGCCAGCAGCTTAGCCGAAGGGACTAGCGGGAGCTCCTACGAGCAGTACTTC.

Many counts were recorded for this clonotype. As DNA, the CDR3 is TGTGCCATCGGAGAGCTGAGGTCCTACGAGCAGTACTTC. It specifies CAIGELRSYEQYF. The chain employs TRBV7-9 and TRBJ2-7; D not resolved. Germline CDR1 is SEHNR and CDR2 is FQNEAQ (reference sequence). CDR3 length: 13 residues. Trimming took 10 bases from V and 1 from J, leaving 14 bases between them.

CDR3 sequence (DNA): TGTGCCAGTAGTACCTTAGCGGGAGAGTGGGAGACCCAGTACTTC. It yields the protein CASSTLAGEWETQYF. This sequence joins TRBV19 and TRBJ2-5; the match to TRBD2 covers 9 bases. The germline gives CDR1 LNHDA, CDR2 SQIVND (reference sequence). The CDR3 spans 15 residues. Trimming took 4 bases from V and 5 from J; bases not matched to a gene: 8.

This clonotype was recorded many times. The CDR3 sequence is CSATHYAHNEQFF. CDR3 sequence (DNA): TGCAGTGCTACCCACTATGCCCACAATGAGCAGTTCTTC. The gene calls are TRBV20-1 and TRBJ2-1; D unresolved. V shed 4 bases and J shed 5 bases, with 12 bases lying between them. The CDR3 contains 13 residues. Germline CDR1 DFQATT, CDR2 SNEGSKA (reference sequence).

This clonotype is classed as medium-sized (0.01 to 0.1%). The gene calls are TRBV20-1 and TRBJ2-7; TRBD2 matches at 12 bases. This CDR3 spans 13 amino acids. Germline CDR1 and CDR2: DFQATT and SNEGSKA (reference sequence). With V trimmed by 7 bases and J by 2 bases, 3 bases remained unmatched. The CDR3 bases are TGCAGTGTTCGGACTAGCGGGACCTACGAGCAGTACTTC. Translated: CSVRTSGTYEQYF.

This clonotype has just a few counts. The chain has TRBV29-1 and TRBJ2-3; weak D call: TRBD1 (6 bases). The CDR3 consists of 17 residues. CDR1 SQVTM and CDR2 ANQGSEA come from the germline V gene. V dropped 6 bases and J dropped 6 bases, with 28 bases sitting between them. CDR3 nucleotide sequence: TGCAGCGTCACCCATCCACTAATACAGGGCCGGGGTGATACGCAGTATTTT. Amino acid sequence: CSVTHPLIQGRGDTQYF.

This clonotype was seen at least ten times. The V call is TRBV30, the J call TRBJ1-5, with unresolved D. CDR1 is GTSNPN, CDR2 SVGIG, per germline (reference sequence). V shed 6 bases and J shed 2 bases, with 11 bases lying between them. CDR3 length: 13 residues. The CDR3: CACASSGNQPQHF. CDR3 nucleotides: TGTGCCTGTGCAAGCAGCGGCAATCAGCCCCAGCATTTT.

This clonotype has at least ten counts. V gene TRBV5-1 combines with J gene TRBJ1-1; 12 bases line up with TRBD1. Unmatched junction bases numbered 5, after V lost 5 bases and J lost 3 bases. The CDR3 runs to 15 residues. Germline lookup yields CDR1 SGHRS and CDR2 YFSETQ. DNA of the CDR3: TGCGCCAGCAGAGGGGACAGGGGGCTGGACACTGAAGCTTTCTTT. Translation: CASRGDRGLDTEAFF.

This clonotype was counted ten times or more. This chain joins TRBV7-8 and TRBJ1-5, with D perhaps matching TRBD1 (5 bases). This CDR3 region has 15 residues. V was shortened by 0 bases and J by 6 bases, with 12 bases between the two germline ends. Germline V gene data show CDR1 as SGHVS and CDR2 as FQNEAQ. The CDR3 coding sequence is TGTGCCAGCAGCTTAGCGGGCGGGGGACTTCAGCCCCAGCATTTT. Protein: CASSLAGGGLQPQHF.

V is TRBV20-1 and J is TRBJ2-3; possible D gene TRBD2, 5 bases. The ends were cut back, 4 bases at V and 2 bases at J, with 16 bases in the middle. The germline CDR1 and CDR2 sequences are DFQATT and SNEGSKA (reference sequence). The length of the CDR3 is 15 residues. CDR3 coding DNA: TGCAGTGCTAAGACTAAGCGTTCCACCACAGATACGCAGTATTTT. It encodes CSAKTKRSTTDTQYF.

The gene calls are TRBV30 and TRBJ1-2; 7 bases match TRBD1. CDR1 and CDR2 from the germline V gene are GTSNPN and SVGIG (reference sequence). Unmatched junction bases numbered 7, after V lost 5 bases and J lost 4 bases. The CDR3 is 13 amino acids. The DNA of the CDR3 is TGTGCCTGGGGGGGGGACAGTCTCTATGGCTACACCTTC. It specifies CAWGGDSLYGYTF.

This clonotype was picked up many times. The chain has TRBV18 and TRBJ2-5; D uncertain. Germline V gene sequence: CDR1 KGHSH, CDR2 LQKENI. The V end lost 6 bases, the J end lost 1 base, and 12 bases lay between the germline ends. The CDR3 totals 14 residues. For the CDR3, the DNA is TGTGCCAGCTCCCCCAGACCGGGCCAAGAGACCCAGTACTTC. Residues: CASSPRPGQETQYF.

The CDR3, as DNA: TGTGCCAGCAGCCAAGATAGGACGAGGAGTACTAGCACAGATACGCAGTATTTT. Protein: CASSQDRTRSTSTDTQYF. The chain joins TRBV4-2 to TRBJ2-3, with D unclear. V lost 0 bases and J 0 bases, leaving 16 bases between the germline ends. This CDR3 is built from 18 residues. Germline V lookup: CDR1 LGHNA, CDR2 YNFKEQ.

This clonotype was recorded many times. This rearrangement joins TRBV7-2 to TRBJ2-1; 9 bases are shared with TRBD2. V lost 1 base, J lost 3 bases, and 1 base stayed unmatched. The CDR3 has 15 amino acids. Germline V gives CDR1 SGHTA, CDR2 FQGNSA. The CDR3 loop is CASSLGTSDYNEQFF. DNA of the CDR3: TGTGCCAGCAGCTTAGGGACTAGCGACTACAATGAGCAGTTCTTC. The whole variable domain, filled in from reference TRBV7-2 and TRBJ2-1, reads GAGVSQSPSNKVTEKGKDVELRCDPISGHTALYWYRQSLGQGLEFLIYFQGNSAPDKSGLPSDRFSAERTGGSVSTLTIQRTQQEDSAVYLCASSLGTSDYNEQFFGPGTRLTVL.